The 12 T cell receptor beta chains reported below all come from one sample, sequenced in a study of post-analysis software for immune sequencing data. Findings and caveats of the study: Controls showed lower frequencies than patients for four to six TRBV segments, and TRBV5-6, TRBV5-1 and TRBV20-1 were among these.

Antigens for these TCRs are unknown. Researchers reported that TCR beta cDNA libraries carried unique molecular identifiers. TCRdb processed the PCR reads anew with MiXCR; each CDR3 protein has one entry. The sample carries over 700,000 distinct CDR3 sequences, 25% to 30% recorded once. The sample was blood. These receptors all come from a girl aged 5-17 years with multiple sclerosis.

This chain uses TRBV3-1 with TRBJ2-1; TRBD2 might be the D (6 bases). V was shortened by 6 bases and J by 7 bases, with 22 bases between the two germline ends. Per germline, CDR1 LGHDT and CDR2 YNNKEL (reference sequence). This CDR3 is 16 amino acids long. CDR3 coding DNA: TGTGCCAGCAGGCCCTGGGCAGCGGAGGGAGTAAATGAGCAGTTCTTC. This sequence encodes CASRPWAAEGVNEQFF.

This chain uses TRBV5-5 with TRBJ2-1, with D uncertain. Germline-derived CDR1 and CDR2 are SGHKS and YYEKEE (reference sequence). With 3 bases removed from V and 1 base from J, the gap between germline ends came to 11 bases. This CDR3 is 15 amino acids long. CDR3 bases: TGTGCCAGCAGCTCCGGCACGTATTCCTACAATGAGCAGTTCTTC. Protein product: CASSSGTYSYNEQFF. The entire variable domain, with the rest obtained from reference TRBV5-5 and TRBJ2-1, is as follows: DAGVTQSPTHLIKTRGQQVTLRCSPISGHKSVSWYQQVLGQGPQFIFQYYEKEERGRGNFPDRFSARQFPNYSSELNVNALLLGDSALYLCASSSGTYSYNEQFFGPGTRLTVL.

CDR3 in amino acids: CASSLVNIYEQYF. DNA for the CDR3: TGTGCCAGCAGCTTAGTGAATATCTACGAGCAGTACTTC. The chain has TRBV7-9 and TRBJ2-7; no clear D gene. CDR1 is SEHNR, CDR2 FQNEAQ, per germline (reference sequence). V was trimmed by 1 base and J by 3 bases, leaving 7 bases between them. The CDR3 sequence is 13 residues long.

This clonotype appeared once. The gene calls are TRBV9 and TRBJ1-1, with D possibly TRBD1 on 5 matching bases. Germline-derived CDR1 and CDR2 are SGDLS and YYNGEE. The CDR3 consists of 14 residues. The ends were cut back, 0 bases at V and 2 bases at J, with 8 bases in the middle. CDR3 bases: TGTGCCAGCAGCGTAGTAGACAGAAACACTGAAGCTTTCTTT. Translated, it gives CASSVVDRNTEAFF.

The gene calls are TRBV7-9 and TRBJ1-2, with D possibly matching TRBD1 (5 bases). Trimming stripped 9 bases from V and 2 bases from J, with 10 bases between. Per the germline V gene, CDR1 is SEHNR and CDR2 is FQNEAQ (reference sequence). The CDR3 is 12 amino acids. This chain's CDR3 is CASNKGNYGYTF. The CDR3 DNA is TGTGCCAGTAATAAGGGGAACTATGGCTACACCTTC.

The chain is built from TRBV20-1 and TRBJ2-1, with TRBD2 matching over 10 bases. The CDR3 runs to 14 residues. CDR1 and CDR2 from the germline V gene are DFQATT and SNEGSKA (reference sequence). J lost 10 bases, V lost 2 bases, and 8 bases had no gene match. Written as DNA, the CDR3 is TGCAGTGCTAGACCTACCGAGACTAGCGGGGAGCAGTTCTTC. Protein: CSARPTETSGEQFF.

This clonotype showed up just a few times. The V and J genes are TRBV18 and TRBJ2-7, with 10 positions matching TRBD1. CDR1 is KGHSH and CDR2 is LQKENI in the germline V gene. The CDR3 totals 15 residues. V lost 2 bases, J lost 3 bases, and 4 bases stayed unmatched. The CDR3 sequence: CASSPRDRGYYEQYF. CDR3 nucleotides: TGTGCCAGCTCACCAAGGGACAGGGGTTACTACGAGCAGTACTTC.

This clonotype appeared a few times. This rearrangement joins TRBV20-1 to TRBJ1-2; D is unresolved. The V and J ends lost 1 base and 4 bases respectively, with 10 bases between them. Germline lookup yields CDR1 DFQATT and CDR2 SNEGSKA (reference sequence). CDR3 size: 13 residues. The CDR3 reads CSARVGVSYGYTF. CDR3 DNA: TGCAGTGCTAGAGTCGGGGTTAGCTATGGCTACACCTTC.

This clonotype was seen a few times. The rearrangement uses TRBV15 and TRBJ2-1, with 9 positions matching TRBD2. Per germline, CDR1 LNHNV and CDR2 YYDKDF (reference sequence). The CDR3 extends over 17 amino acids. With 1 base clipped from V and 5 bases from J, the junction kept 9 bases outside the gene matches. This CDR3 reads CATSRGSGSRRNNEQFF. For the CDR3, the DNA is TGTGCCACCAGCAGAGGTAGCGGGAGTCGTAGGAACAATGAGCAGTTCTTC.

The V gene is TRBV5-1, the J gene TRBJ2-1, with D unclear. Trimming took off 0 bases at V and 4 bases at J, with 11 bases between the two ends. The CDR3 spans 15 residues. In germline, CDR1 is SGHRS, CDR2 YFSETQ. CDR3 region: CASSLDSDSYNEQFF. CDR3 bases: TGCGCCAGCAGCTTGGACAGCGATTCTTACAATGAGCAGTTCTTC.

V gene TRBV18 combines with J gene TRBJ2-4; D is possibly TRBD2 (5 bases). Trimming left V 0 bases short and J 0 bases short, with 9 bases between. CDR1 KGHSH and CDR2 LQKENI come from the germline V gene. CDR3 length equals 16 residues. The CDR3 loop is CASSPPAGVAKNIQYF. The CDR3 DNA follows: TGTGCCAGCTCACCACCCGCCGGGGTAGCCAAAAACATTCAGTACTTC.

This clonotype appeared a few times. The chain carries TRBV28 and TRBJ2-1; the D is unclear. V lost 8 bases and J lost 4, with 12 bases in between. Looked up from germline, CDR1 is MDHEN and CDR2 is SYDVKM. The CDR3 runs to 13 residues. CDR3 DNA sequence: TGTGCCAGCGGAACACGGACGTACAATGAGCAGTTCTTC. This encodes CASGTRTYNEQFF.